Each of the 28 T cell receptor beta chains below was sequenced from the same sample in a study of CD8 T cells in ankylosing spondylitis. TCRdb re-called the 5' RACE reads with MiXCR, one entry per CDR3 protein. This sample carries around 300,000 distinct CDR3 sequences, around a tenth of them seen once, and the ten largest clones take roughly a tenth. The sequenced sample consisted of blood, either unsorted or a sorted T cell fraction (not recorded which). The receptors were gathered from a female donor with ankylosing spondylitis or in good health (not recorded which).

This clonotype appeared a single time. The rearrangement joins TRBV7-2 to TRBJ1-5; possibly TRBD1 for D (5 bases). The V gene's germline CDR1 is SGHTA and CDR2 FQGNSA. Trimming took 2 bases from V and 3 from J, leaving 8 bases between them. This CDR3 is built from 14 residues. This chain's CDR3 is CASSLSGPNQPQHF. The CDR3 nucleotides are TGTGCCAGCAGCTTATCAGGGCCCAATCAGCCCCAGCATTTT.

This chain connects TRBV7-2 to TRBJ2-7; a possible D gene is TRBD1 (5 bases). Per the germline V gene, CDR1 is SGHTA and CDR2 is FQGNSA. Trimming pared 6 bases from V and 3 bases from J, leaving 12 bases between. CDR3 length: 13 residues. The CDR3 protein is CASRTRQIYEQYF. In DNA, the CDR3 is TGTGCCAGCAGAACCCGACAGATCTACGAGCAGTACTTC.

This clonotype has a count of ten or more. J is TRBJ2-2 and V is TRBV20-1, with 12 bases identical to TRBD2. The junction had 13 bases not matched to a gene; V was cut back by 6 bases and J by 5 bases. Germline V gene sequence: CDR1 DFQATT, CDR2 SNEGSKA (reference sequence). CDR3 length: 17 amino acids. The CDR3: CSATPVTSGRRTGELFF. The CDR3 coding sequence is TGCAGTGCAACTCCTGTTACTAGCGGGAGGAGGACCGGGGAGCTGTTTTTT.

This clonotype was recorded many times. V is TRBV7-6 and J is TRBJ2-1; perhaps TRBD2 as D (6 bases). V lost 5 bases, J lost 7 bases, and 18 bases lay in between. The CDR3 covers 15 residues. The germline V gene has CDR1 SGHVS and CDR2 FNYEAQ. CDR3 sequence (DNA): TGTGCCAGCAGCGCCCAACCGGGAGTGGGGAATGAGCAGTTCTTC. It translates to CASSAQPGVGNEQFF.

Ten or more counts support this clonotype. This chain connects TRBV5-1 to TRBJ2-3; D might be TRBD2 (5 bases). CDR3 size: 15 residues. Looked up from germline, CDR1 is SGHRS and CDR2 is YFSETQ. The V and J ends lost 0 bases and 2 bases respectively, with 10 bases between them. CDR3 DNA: TGCGCCAGCAGCTTGGACGGGGATCCCACAGATACGCAGTATTTT. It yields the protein CASSLDGDPTDTQYF.

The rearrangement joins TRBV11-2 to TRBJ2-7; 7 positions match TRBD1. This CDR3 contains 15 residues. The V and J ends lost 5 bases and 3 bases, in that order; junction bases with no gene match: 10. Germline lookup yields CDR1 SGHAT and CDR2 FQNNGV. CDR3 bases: TGTGCCAGCAGCCTCGAACAGGGGAGCCACTACGAGCAGTACTTC. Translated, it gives CASSLEQGSHYEQYF.

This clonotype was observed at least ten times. CDR3 amino acids: CASSPRDRTYQPQHF. The CDR3 nucleotides read TGTGCCAGCAGCCCCCGGGACAGGACATATCAGCCCCAGCATTTT. The V gene is TRBV28, the J gene TRBJ1-5; 8 bases agree with TRBD1. Germline loops: CDR1 MDHEN, CDR2 SYDVKM. V was pared by 6 bases and J by 5 bases, with 9 bases of the junction left unmatched. This CDR3 has 15 amino acids.

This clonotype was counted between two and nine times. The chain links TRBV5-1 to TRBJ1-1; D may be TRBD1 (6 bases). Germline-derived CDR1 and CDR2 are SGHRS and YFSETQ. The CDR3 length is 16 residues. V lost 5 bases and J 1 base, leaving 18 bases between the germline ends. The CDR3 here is CASRTGPPGRNTEAFF. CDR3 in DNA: TGCGCCAGCAGAACAGGGCCGCCAGGGAGGAACACTGAAGCTTTCTTT.

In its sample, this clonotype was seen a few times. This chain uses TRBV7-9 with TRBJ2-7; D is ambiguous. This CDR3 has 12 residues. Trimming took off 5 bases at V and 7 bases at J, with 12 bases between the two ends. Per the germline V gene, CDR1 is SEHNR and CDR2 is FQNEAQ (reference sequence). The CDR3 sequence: CASSDGRQEQYF. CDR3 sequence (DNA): TGTGCCAGCAGCGATGGACGCCAGGAGCAGTACTTC.

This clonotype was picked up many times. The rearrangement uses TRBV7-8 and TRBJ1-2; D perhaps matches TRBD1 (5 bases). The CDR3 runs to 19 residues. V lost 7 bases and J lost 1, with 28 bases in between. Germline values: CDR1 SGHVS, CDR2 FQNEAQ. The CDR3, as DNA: TGTGCCAGCACCCCAGCGGGGATTAGGGGAGCCCTTTTTAACTATGGCTACACCTTC. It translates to CASTPAGIRGALFNYGYTF.

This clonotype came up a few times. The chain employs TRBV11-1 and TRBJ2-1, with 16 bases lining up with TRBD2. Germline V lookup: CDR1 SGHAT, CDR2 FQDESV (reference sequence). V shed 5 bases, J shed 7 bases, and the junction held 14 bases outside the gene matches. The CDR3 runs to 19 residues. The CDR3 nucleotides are TGTGCCAGCAGCGATGCGACGGGACTAGCGGGAGGGGAGCATAATGAGCAGTTCTTC. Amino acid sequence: CASSDATGLAGGEHNEQFF. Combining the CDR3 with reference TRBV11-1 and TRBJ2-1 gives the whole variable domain EAEVAQSPRYKITEKSQAVAFWCDPISGHATLYWYRQILGQGPELLVQFQDESVVDDSQLPKDRFSAERLKGVDSTLKIQPAELGDSAMYLCASSDATGLAGGEHNEQFFGPGTRLTVL.

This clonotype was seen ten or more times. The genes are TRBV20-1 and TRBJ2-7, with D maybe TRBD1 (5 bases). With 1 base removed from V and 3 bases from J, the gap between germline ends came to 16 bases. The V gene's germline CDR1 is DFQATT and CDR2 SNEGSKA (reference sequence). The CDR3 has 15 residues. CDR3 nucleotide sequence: TGCAGTGCTAGAGTTACCGGGCAGGGTTTCTACGAGCAGTACTTC. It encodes CSARVTGQGFYEQYF.

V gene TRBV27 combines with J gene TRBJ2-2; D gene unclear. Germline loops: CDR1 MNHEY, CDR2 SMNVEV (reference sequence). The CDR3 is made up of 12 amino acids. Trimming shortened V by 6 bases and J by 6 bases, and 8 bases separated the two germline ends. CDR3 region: CASSHQAGELFF. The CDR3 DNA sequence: TGTGCCAGCAGCCACCAGGCCGGGGAGCTGTTTTTT.

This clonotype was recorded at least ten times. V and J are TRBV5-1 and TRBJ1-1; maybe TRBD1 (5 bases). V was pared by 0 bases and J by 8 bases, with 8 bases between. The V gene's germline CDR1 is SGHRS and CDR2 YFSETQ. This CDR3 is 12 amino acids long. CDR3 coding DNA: TGCGCCAGCAGCTTGGATCGGGGGGAAGCTTTCTTT. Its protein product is CASSLDRGEAFF.

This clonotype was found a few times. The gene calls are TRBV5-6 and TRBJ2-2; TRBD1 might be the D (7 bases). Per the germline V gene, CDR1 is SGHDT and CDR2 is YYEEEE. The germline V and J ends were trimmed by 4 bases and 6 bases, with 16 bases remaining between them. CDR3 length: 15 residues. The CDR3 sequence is CASSLSGGGSGELFF. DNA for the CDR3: TGTGCCAGCAGCCTCTCAGGAGGGGGCTCCGGGGAGCTGTTTTTT.

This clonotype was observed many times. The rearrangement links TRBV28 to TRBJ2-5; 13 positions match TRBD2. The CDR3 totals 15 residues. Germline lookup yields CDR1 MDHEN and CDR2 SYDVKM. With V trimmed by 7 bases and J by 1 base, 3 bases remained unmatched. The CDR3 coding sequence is TGTGCCAGCACCAGGACTAGCGGGGGCCAAGAGACCCAGTACTTC. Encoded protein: CASTRTSGGQETQYF.

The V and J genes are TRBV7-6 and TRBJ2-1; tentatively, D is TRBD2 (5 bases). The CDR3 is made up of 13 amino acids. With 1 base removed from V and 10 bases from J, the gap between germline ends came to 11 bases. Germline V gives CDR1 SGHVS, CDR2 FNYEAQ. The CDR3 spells CASSLGGSEEQFF. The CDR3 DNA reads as TGTGCCAGCAGCTTAGGAGGGAGCGAGGAGCAGTTCTTC.

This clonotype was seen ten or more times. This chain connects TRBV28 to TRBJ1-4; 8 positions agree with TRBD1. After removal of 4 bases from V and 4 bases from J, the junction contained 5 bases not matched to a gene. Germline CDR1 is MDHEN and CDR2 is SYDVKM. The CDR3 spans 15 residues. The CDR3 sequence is CASSYQQGGNEKLFF. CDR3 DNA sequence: TGTGCCAGCAGTTATCAACAGGGGGGTAATGAAAAACTGTTTTTT.

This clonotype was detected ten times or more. The CDR3 DNA reads TGCGCCAGCAGCTTGGGGGACCCCCTCCAGCCCCAGCATTTT. Translated, it gives CASSLGDPLQPQHF. The gene calls are TRBV5-1 and TRBJ1-5, with D tentatively TRBD1 (5 bases). The length of the CDR3 is 14 residues. V was trimmed by 0 bases and J by 7 bases, leaving 11 bases between them. Germline values: CDR1 SGHRS, CDR2 YFSETQ. The full variable domain, in which reference TRBV5-1 and TRBJ1-5 provide the parts outside the CDR3, is KAGVTQTPRYLIKTRGQQVTLSCSPISGHRSVSWYQQTPGQGLQFLFEYFSETQRNKGNFPGRFSGRQFSNSRSEMNVSTLELGDSALYLCASSLGDPLQPQHFGDGTRLSIL.

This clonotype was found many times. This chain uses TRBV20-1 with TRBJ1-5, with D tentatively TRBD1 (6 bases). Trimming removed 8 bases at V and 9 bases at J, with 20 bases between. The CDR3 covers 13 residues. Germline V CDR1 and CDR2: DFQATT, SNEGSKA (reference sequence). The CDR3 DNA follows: TGCAGTCTACAAAGCCGGGGGGCGAGGCCCCAGCATTTT. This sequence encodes CSLQSRGARPQHF.

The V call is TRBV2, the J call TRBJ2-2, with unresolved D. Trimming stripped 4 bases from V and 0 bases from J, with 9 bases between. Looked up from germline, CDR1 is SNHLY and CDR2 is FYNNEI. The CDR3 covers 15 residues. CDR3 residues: CASSASRTNTGELFF. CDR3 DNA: TGTGCCAGCAGTGCCTCTAGGACGAACACCGGGGAGCTGTTTTTT.

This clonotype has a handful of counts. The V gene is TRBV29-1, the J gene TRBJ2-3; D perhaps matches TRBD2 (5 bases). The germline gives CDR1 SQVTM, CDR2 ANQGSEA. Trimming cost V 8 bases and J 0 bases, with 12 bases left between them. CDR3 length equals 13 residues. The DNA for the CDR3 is TGCAGCTCGAGGGCAGTTAGCACAGATACGCAGTATTTT. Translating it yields CSSRAVSTDTQYF.

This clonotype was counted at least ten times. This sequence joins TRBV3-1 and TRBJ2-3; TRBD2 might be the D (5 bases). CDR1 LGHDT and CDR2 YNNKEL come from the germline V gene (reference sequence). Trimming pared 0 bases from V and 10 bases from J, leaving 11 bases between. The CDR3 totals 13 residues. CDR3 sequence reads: CASSQDLGSAQYF. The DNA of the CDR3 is TGTGCCAGCAGCCAAGATTTAGGGAGTGCGCAGTATTTT.

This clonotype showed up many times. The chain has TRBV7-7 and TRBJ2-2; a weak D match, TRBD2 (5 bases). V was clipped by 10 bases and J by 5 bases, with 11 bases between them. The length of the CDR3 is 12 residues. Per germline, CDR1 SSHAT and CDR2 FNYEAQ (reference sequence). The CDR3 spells CATSPGTGELFF. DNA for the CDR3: TGTGCCACCTCCCCGGGGACCGGGGAGCTGTTTTTT.

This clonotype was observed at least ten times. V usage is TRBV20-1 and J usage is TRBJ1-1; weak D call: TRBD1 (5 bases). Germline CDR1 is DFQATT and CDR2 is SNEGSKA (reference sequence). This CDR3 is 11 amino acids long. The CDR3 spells CRLGGGAEAFF. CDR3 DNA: TGCAGACTGGGGGGGGGTGCTGAAGCTTTCTTT.

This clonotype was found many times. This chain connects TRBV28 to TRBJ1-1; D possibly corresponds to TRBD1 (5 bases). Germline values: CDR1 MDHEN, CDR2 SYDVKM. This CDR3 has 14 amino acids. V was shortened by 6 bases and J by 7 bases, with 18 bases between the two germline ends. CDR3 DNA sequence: TGTGCCAGCAGGTGGGGCAGACCCCCGTATGAAGCTTTCTTT. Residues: CASRWGRPPYEAFF.

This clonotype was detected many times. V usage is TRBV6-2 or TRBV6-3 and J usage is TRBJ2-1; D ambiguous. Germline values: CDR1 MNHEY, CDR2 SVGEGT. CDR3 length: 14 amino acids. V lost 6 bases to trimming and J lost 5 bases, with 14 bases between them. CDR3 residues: CASSLMWSDNEQFF. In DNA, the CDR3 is TGTGCCAGCAGCCTGATGTGGTCGGACAATGAGCAGTTCTTC.

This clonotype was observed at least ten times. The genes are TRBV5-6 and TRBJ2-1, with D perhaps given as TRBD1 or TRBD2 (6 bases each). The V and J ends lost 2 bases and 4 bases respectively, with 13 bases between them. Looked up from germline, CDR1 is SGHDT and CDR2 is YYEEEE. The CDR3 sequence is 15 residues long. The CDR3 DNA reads TGTGCCAGCAGCTTCGGTCCGGGGGCGTACAATGAGCAGTTCTTC. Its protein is CASSFGPGAYNEQFF.